This T cell receptor beta chain was obtained from a study of blood T cell repertoires in COVID-19. Study details: Sites in the United States, Italy and Spain provided acute and convalescent COVID-19 samples. From T cells, B-cell-depleted T cells, or PBMCs came the material, which was cDNA or gDNA.

Original processing notes: Estimation of nucleated cell counts relied on the amplification of reference gene primers. Some clones are missing from TCRdb's copy, which holds only in-frame ones; the method was immunoSEQ multiplex PCR. D and trimming come from the DNA, and the V and J calls and clone size come from that table. Of about 240,000 clones listed, approximately 83% are singletons. This sequence was found in a woman aged 80 or older with acute or convalescent COVID-19. Sequencing was performed on peripheral blood.

In nucleotides, the CDR3 is TGCAGCGTTGAAGAGATCGACAGAAACTATGGCTACACCTTC. Protein sequence: CSVEEIDRNYGYTF. The chain recombines TRBV29-1 with TRBJ1-2; D may be TRBD1 (5 bases). The V and J ends lost 0 bases and 2 bases respectively, with 10 bases between them. In germline, CDR1 is SQVTM, CDR2 ANQGSEA. CDR3 length: 14 amino acids.